The next 20 T cell receptor beta chains were all read from a single sample in a study of cytomegalovirus exposure and HLA in healthy donors. This PCR relied on a set of 60 Vbeta primers and 13 Jbeta primers. Libraries were prepared by immunoSEQ multiplex PCR; TCRdb keeps only in-frame clonotypes and omits some of them. Seen here are about 120,000 clones, 80% observed once, and the top ten hold 8.8%. Specimen: PBMCs. These receptor sequences come from a female donor in good health and CMV-seropositive.

The J gene is TRBJ2-3, the V gene TRBV6-5, with D possibly TRBD2 on 5 matching bases. The CDR3 length is 13 residues. CDR1 is MNHEY, CDR2 SVGAGI, per germline. Trimming removed 8 bases from V and 2 bases from J, with 11 bases in between. This CDR3 is CASGSHSTDTQYF. As DNA, the CDR3 is TGTGCCAGCGGGAGTCATTCCACAGATACGCAGTATTTT.

The chain is built from TRBV7-2 and TRBJ2-3; 12 bases agree with TRBD2. CDR1 is SGHTA and CDR2 is FQGNSA in the germline V gene. V was pared by 0 bases and J by 6 bases, with 4 bases of the junction left unmatched. The CDR3 loop spans 16 amino acids. The CDR3 sequence: CASSLATSGGQDTQYF. The CDR3 nucleotides read TGTGCCAGCAGCTTAGCGACTAGCGGGGGTCAGGATACGCAGTATTTT.

The chain uses TRBV21-1 and TRBJ2-1; whether TRBD1, the table's D call, matches the DNA was not checked. TRBV21-1 is a listed pseudogene. The CDR3 extends over 16 amino acids. The CDR3 nucleotides read TGTGCCAGCAGCAAACTCGGGTCAGGGTATCGGGATGAGCAGTTCTTC. Its protein product is CASSKLGSGYRDEQFF.

The V call is TRBV27, the J call TRBJ2-6, with 10 bases fitting TRBD1. From germline, CDR1 is MNHEY and CDR2 SMNVEV (reference sequence). The trim removed 5 bases at V and 4 bases at J, leaving 5 bases unmatched. The CDR3 runs to 16 residues. The CDR3 nucleotides read TGTGCCAGCAGTAGACAGGGGGCGCAAGGGGCCAACGTCCTGACTTTC. This encodes CASSRQGAQGANVLTF.

This clone showed up just a few times. The chain combines TRBV4-1 with TRBJ1-1; D is unclear. The V end was cut by 3 bases, the J end by 1 base, with 12 bases between. Germline lookup yields CDR1 MGHRA and CDR2 YSYEKL. This CDR3 has 15 residues. The CDR3 loop is CASSQGWTSNTEAFF. Here the CDR3 DNA reads TGCGCCAGCAGCCAGGGCTGGACTTCGAACACTGAAGCTTTCTTT.

The genes are TRBV5-5 and TRBJ1-3; D is undetermined. The CDR3 loop spans 12 amino acids. Trimming removed 2 bases at V and 9 bases at J, with 9 bases between. Germline CDR1 is SGHKS and CDR2 is YYEKEE (reference sequence). In DNA form, the CDR3 reads TGTGCCAGCAGCTTACATGGCGGCACCATATATTTT. It specifies CASSLHGGTIYF.

The chain carries TRBV5-1 and TRBJ1-6; no definite D call. V was cut by 0 bases and J by 7 bases, with 8 bases left in between. Germline V CDR1 and CDR2: SGHRS, YFSETQ. The CDR3 totals 14 residues. The DNA of the CDR3 is TGCGCCAGCAGCTTGGACGGGTGGAATTCACCCCTCCACTTT. As protein: CASSLDGWNSPLHF.

The CDR3 sequence is CASSLGTSTDTQYF. The CDR3 nucleotides are TGCGCCAGCAGCTTGGGGACTAGCACAGATACGCAGTATTTT. The chain couples TRBV5-1 to TRBJ2-3; possible D gene TRBD2, 5 bases. The length of the CDR3 is 14 residues. The V and J ends lost 0 bases and 0 bases respectively, with 5 bases between them. Germline CDR1 reads SGHRS; CDR2 reads YFSETQ.

The chain links TRBV9 to TRBJ1-1; tentative D call: TRBD1 (6 bases). The germline gives CDR1 SGDLS, CDR2 YYNGEE. V dropped 3 bases and J dropped 5 bases, with 14 bases sitting between them. The CDR3 runs to 14 residues. In DNA, the CDR3 is TGTGCCAGCAGCGCGCCGACAGGCGGGACTGAAGCTTTCTTT. The encoded protein is CASSAPTGGTEAFF.

The rearrangement uses TRBV2 and TRBJ1-4, with 8 bases lining up with TRBD1. The CDR3 spans 15 residues. Germline values: CDR1 SNHLY, CDR2 FYNNEI. Losses at the gene ends were 5 bases for V and 3 bases for J; bases not matched to a gene: 5. The CDR3 reads CASSSQGGANEKLFF. CDR3 DNA: TGTGCCAGCAGTTCACAGGGGGGCGCTAATGAAAAACTGTTTTTT.

The chain has TRBV4-1 and TRBJ2-1, with 10 bases that match TRBD2. The CDR3 runs to 19 residues. In germline, CDR1 is MGHRA, CDR2 YSYEKL. With V trimmed by 4 bases and J by 6 bases, 18 bases remained unmatched. In DNA form, the CDR3 reads TGCGCCAGCAGCCCGACGGGTCCTTTTAGCGGGGGGTCCCCCAATGAGCAGTTCTTC. Protein product: CASSPTGPFSGGSPNEQFF.

The CDR3 reads CASSLAGPPYEQYF. As DNA, the CDR3 is TGTGCCAGCAGCTTGGCAGGGCCCCCCTACGAGCAGTACTTC. The rearrangement links TRBV5-5 to TRBJ2-7, with D maybe TRBD1 (5 bases). V was trimmed by 0 bases and J by 2 bases, leaving 9 bases between them. This CDR3 spans 14 amino acids. Germline CDR1 reads SGHKS; CDR2 reads YYEKEE (reference sequence). Full variable domain (remainder filled in from reference TRBV5-5 and TRBJ2-7): DAGVTQSPTHLIKTRGQQVTLRCSPISGHKSVSWYQQVLGQGPQFIFQYYEKEERGRGNFPDRFSARQFPNYSSELNVNALLLGDSALYLCASSLAGPPYEQYFGPGTRLTVT.

This clone was found a few times. The chain has TRBV28 and TRBJ1-5; D gene ambiguous. In germline, CDR1 is MDHEN, CDR2 SYDVKM. The CDR3 sequence is 14 residues long. The V end was cut by 3 bases, the J end by 6 bases, with 12 bases between. CDR3 in amino acids: CASSFDRRGQPQHF. The CDR3 bases are TGTGCCAGCAGTTTTGACCGACGCGGTCAGCCCCAGCATTTT.

The chain couples TRBV7-6 to TRBJ1-1; perhaps TRBD1 as D (5 bases). This CDR3 is built from 15 residues. The germline CDR1 and CDR2 sequences are SGHVS and FNYEAQ. Trimming removed 1 base at V and 2 bases at J, with 11 bases between. CDR3 sequence reads: CASSLGTGVNTEAFF. CDR3 nucleotides: TGTGCCAGCAGCTTAGGTACAGGAGTAAACACTGAAGCTTTCTTT.

The CDR3 region is CATGGGPNTGELFF. In DNA form, the CDR3 reads TGTGCCACGGGCGGGGGTCCGAACACCGGGGAGCTGTTTTTT. The chain is built from TRBV6-5 and TRBJ2-2; 7 bases are shared with TRBD2. The germline gives CDR1 MNHEY, CDR2 SVGAGI. This CDR3 spans 14 amino acids. With V trimmed by 10 bases and J by 0 bases, 5 bases remained unmatched.

The chain joins TRBV6-5 to TRBJ1-2; 9 positions match TRBD1. The germline CDR1 and CDR2 sequences are MNHEY and SVGAGI. J gave up 7 bases and V 2 bases, and 5 bases lay outside the gene matches. This CDR3 has 14 amino acids. The chain's CDR3 is CASSYDRDRAGYTF. The DNA of the CDR3 is TGTGCCAGCAGTTACGACCGGGACAGGGCTGGCTACACCTTC.

V is TRBV5-4 and J is TRBJ2-7; 7 bases map to TRBD1. With 3 bases clipped from V and 0 bases from J, the junction kept 9 bases outside the gene matches. This CDR3 contains 16 residues. Germline values: CDR1 SGHNT, CDR2 YYREEE (reference sequence). CDR3 DNA: TGTGCCAGCAGCTCAAAACGGAGACAGGGCTCCTACGAGCAGTACTTC. Its protein is CASSSKRRQGSYEQYF.

V is TRBV19 and J is TRBJ2-1; D is perhaps TRBD2 (6 bases). CDR3 length: 13 amino acids. Trimming removed 4 bases at V and 3 bases at J, with 7 bases between. Germline V CDR1 and CDR2: LNHDA, SQIVND (reference sequence). The CDR3: CASSRGVYNEQFF. The CDR3 nucleotides are TGTGCCAGTAGTAGGGGGGTCTACAATGAGCAGTTCTTC.

The chain combines TRBV28 with TRBJ1-5; TRBD1 is a possible D gene (5 bases). The CDR3 is 15 amino acids. V was pared by 4 bases and J by 4 bases, with 14 bases between. In germline, CDR1 is MDHEN, CDR2 SYDVKM. The CDR3 DNA reads as TGTGCCAGCAGTTGGGGCCGCCTGGGGAATCAGCCCCAGCATTTT. This gives the protein CASSWGRLGNQPQHF.

V and J are TRBV4-1 and TRBJ1-5, with TRBD1 as a possible D gene (6 bases). The CDR3 extends over 15 amino acids. Looked up from germline, CDR1 is MGHRA and CDR2 is YSYEKL. V dropped 3 bases and J dropped 7 bases, with 16 bases sitting between them. The DNA for the CDR3 is TGCGCCAGCAGCCAGGATACAGGGTCGAGGCAGCCCCAGCATTTT. Translated, it gives CASSQDTGSRQPQHF.